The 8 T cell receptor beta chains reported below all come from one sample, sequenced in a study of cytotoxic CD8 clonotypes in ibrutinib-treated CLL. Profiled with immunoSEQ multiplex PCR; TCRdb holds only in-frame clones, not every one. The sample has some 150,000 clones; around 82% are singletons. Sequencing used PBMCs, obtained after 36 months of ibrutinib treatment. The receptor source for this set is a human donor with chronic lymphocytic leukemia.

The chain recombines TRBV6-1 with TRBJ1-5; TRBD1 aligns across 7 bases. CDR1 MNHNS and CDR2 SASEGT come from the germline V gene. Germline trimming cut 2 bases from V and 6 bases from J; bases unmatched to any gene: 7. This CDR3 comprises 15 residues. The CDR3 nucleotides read TGTGCCAGCAGTGAATGGGCAGGGGGGATTCAGCCCCAGCATTTT. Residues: CASSEWAGGIQPQHF.

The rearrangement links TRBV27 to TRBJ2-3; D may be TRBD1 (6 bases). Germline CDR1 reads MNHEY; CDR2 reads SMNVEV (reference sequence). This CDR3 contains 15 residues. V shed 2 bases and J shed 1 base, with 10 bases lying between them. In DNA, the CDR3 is TGTGCCAGCAGTTTACTTTACAGGGGCACAGATACGCAGTATTTT. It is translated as CASSLLYRGTDTQYF.

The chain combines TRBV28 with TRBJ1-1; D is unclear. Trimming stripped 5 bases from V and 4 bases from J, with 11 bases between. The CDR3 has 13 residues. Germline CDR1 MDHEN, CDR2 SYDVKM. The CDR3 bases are TGTGCCAGCAGTCTCCCCCGAGGCACTGAAGCTTTCTTT. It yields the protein CASSLPRGTEAFF.

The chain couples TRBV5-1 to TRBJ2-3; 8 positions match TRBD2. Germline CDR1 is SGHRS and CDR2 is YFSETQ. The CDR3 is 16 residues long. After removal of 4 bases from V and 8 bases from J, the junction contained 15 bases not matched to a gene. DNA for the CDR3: TGCGCCAGCAGCCATGCGGCTAGCGGGCGCCAGGGTACGCAGTATTTT. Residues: CASSHAASGRQGTQYF.

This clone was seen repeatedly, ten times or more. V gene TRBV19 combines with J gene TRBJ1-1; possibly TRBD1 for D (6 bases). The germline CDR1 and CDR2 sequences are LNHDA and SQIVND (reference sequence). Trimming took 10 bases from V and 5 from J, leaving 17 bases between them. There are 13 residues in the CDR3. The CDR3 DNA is TGTGCCACCGATATAACAGGGAGTACTGAAGCTTTCTTT. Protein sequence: CATDITGSTEAFF. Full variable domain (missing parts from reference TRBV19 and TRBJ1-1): DGGITQSPKYLFRKEGQNVTLSCEQNLNHDAMYWYRQDPGQGLRLIYYSQIVNDFQKGDIAEGYSVSREKKESFPLTVTSAQKNPTAFYLCATDITGSTEAFFGQGTRLTVV.

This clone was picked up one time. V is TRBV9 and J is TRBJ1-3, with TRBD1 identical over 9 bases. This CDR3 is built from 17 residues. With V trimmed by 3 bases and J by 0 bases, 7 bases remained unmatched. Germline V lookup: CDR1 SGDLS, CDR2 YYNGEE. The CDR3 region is CASSDGTGYNSGNTIYF. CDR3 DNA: TGTGCCAGCAGCGACGGGACAGGGTACAACTCTGGAAACACCATATATTTT.

The CDR3: CASSQGDEKLFF. In nucleotides, the CDR3 is TGTGCCAGCAGCCAGGGGGATGAAAAACTGTTTTTT. This rearrangement joins TRBV7-9 to TRBJ1-4; TRBD1 agrees at 7 bases. Germline V gene lookup returns CDR1 SEHNR and CDR2 FQNEAQ (reference sequence). V lost 5 bases, J lost 6 bases, and 0 bases stayed unmatched. CDR3 length: 12 amino acids.

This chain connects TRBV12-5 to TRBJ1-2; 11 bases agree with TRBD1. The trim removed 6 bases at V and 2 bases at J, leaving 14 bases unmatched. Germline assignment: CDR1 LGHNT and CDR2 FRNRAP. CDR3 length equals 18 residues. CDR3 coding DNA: TGTGCTAGTGGATCTCCCGGGACAGGGGGTGCCGGCAACTATGGCTACACCTTC. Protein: CASGSPGTGGAGNYGYTF.